These 5 T cell receptor beta chains were sequenced from one sample in a study of sequential checkpoint blockade in melanoma (dated by TCRdb to the late 2010s). The protocol used for the library was the immunoSEQ multiplex PCR assay. Here the immuneACCESS table is served through TCRdb, limited to in-frame sequences with V and J called. Missing clones are a known gap in these copies; in checked studies unresolved V genes cover under half, and the rest lacks a known reason. Across this sample there are over a thousand clones, with around 23% seen only once. 9% to 15% of the sample is held by the ten biggest clonotypes. The sample's treatment or condition, from its label and the paper: randomized to nivolumab then ipilimumab (arm A) or the reverse (arm B). Sequenced here: tumor tissue (inferred from file names), sampled from a patient given nivolumab and ipilimumab in sequence. The receptors were sampled from a human donor with melanoma.

This clone qualifies as large. The chain couples TRBV6-8 to TRBJ1-6; D gene uncertain. With 6 bases removed from V and 7 bases from J, the gap between germline ends came to 13 bases. The CDR3 consists of 14 residues. Germline V gene lookup returns CDR1 MNHGY and CDR2 SAAAGT. The CDR3 DNA reads TGTGCCAGCAGCCTCACGGAAGGGAATTCACCCCTCCACTTT. Its translation: CASSLTEGNSPLHF.

This clone was seen a handful of times. This chain uses TRBV11-3 with TRBJ1-2; D gene unclear. The V gene's germline CDR1 is SGHNT and CDR2 YENEEA. Trimming removed 4 bases from V and 4 bases from J, with 13 bases in between. This CDR3 contains 14 residues. In DNA form, the CDR3 reads TGTGCCAGCAGCTGGGCTGGAAAGACCTATGGCTACACCTTC. Translating it yields CASSWAGKTYGYTF.

The rearrangement links TRBV5-1 to TRBJ1-1; TRBD1 matches at 8 bases. The germline CDR1 and CDR2 sequences are SGHRS and YFSETQ. V trimming: 0 bases; J trimming: 0 bases; junction bases outside the gene matches: 16. This CDR3 contains 20 residues. CDR3 bases: TGCGCCAGCAGCTTGGCCAAGCTCAGGGGGCTTGAGCGCATGAACACTGAAGCTTTCTTT. Its translation is CASSLAKLRGLERMNTEAFF.

This clone showed up just a few times. The V and J genes are TRBV6-8 and TRBJ2-7, with a tentative D call TRBD2 (5 bases). The CDR3 consists of 15 residues. Between the trimmed V and J ends, which lost 5 bases and 2 bases, there was a span of 16 bases. Germline V gene sequence: CDR1 MNHGY, CDR2 SAAAGT. The DNA of the CDR3 is TGTGCCAGCAGTGTTCCGGGATCAATTCCCTACGAGCAGTACTTC. This sequence encodes CASSVPGSIPYEQYF.

This clone showed up just once. The chain couples TRBV18 to TRBJ1-2; D is unresolved. This CDR3 is built from 13 residues. The V and J ends lost 2 bases and 5 bases respectively, with 9 bases between them. CDR1 is KGHSH, CDR2 LQKENI, per germline. CDR3 sequence (DNA): TGTGCCAGCTCACCAAACGGAATTTATGGCTACACCTTC. Its translation: CASSPNGIYGYTF.